The entry that follows covers one T cell receptor beta chain sequence. This record comes from a study of OX40 agonist ivuxolimab in advanced cancers. The assay was immunoSEQ multiplex PCR, and TCRdb's table has in-frame clones only and misses some. The repertoire holds around 12,000 clones, with 80% as singletons. CDR3 size: 13 residues. Between the trimmed V and J ends, which lost 5 bases and 3 bases, there was a span of 10 bases. Germline CDR1 is KGHSH and CDR2 is LQKENI. The source was CD4+ or CD8+ T cells sorted from blood, collected in a trial of the OX40 agonist ivuxolimab. The V call is TRBV18, the J call TRBJ2-5; unclear D gene. The sequence was obtained from an adult with an advanced solid tumor such as melanoma, head and neck, liver or kidney cancer. The DNA of the CDR3 is TGTGCCAGCTCATCCCCATCAAAAGAGACCCAGTACTTC. Its translation is CASSSPSKETQYF. The full variable domain, with the rest looked up from reference TRBV18 and TRBJ2-5, is NAGVMQNPRHLVRRRGQEARLRCSPMKGHSHVYWYRQLPEEGLKFMVYLQKENIIDESGMPKERFSAEFPKEGPSILRIQQVVRGDSAAYFCASSSPSKETQYFGPGTRLLVL.